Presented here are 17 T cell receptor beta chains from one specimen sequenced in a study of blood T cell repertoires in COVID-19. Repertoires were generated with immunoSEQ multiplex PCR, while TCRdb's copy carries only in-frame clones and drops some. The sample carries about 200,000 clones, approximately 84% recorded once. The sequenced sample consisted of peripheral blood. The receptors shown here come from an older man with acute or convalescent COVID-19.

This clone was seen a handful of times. CDR3 nucleotides: TGCGCCAGCAGCCAAGACCAGGGCTATGGCTACACCTTC. It encodes CASSQDQGYGYTF. The chain links TRBV4-1 to TRBJ1-2; D may be TRBD1 (5 bases). Germline lookup yields CDR1 MGHRA and CDR2 YSYEKL. The CDR3 runs 13 residues. V lost 0 bases to trimming and J lost 4 bases, with 6 bases between them.

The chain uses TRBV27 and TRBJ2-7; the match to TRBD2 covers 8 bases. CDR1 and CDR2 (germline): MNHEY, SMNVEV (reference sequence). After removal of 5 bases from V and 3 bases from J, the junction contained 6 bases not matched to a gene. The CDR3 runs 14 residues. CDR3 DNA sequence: TGTGCCAGCAGTACCCAGCGGGAGTTCTACGAGCAGTACTTC. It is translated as CASSTQREFYEQYF.

The CDR3 sequence: CSASGLGGTEAFF. As DNA, the CDR3 is TGCAGTGCTAGTGGGCTAGGAGGTACTGAAGCTTTCTTT. The chain uses TRBV20-1 and TRBJ1-1; D gene unclear. V was clipped by 3 bases and J by 5 bases, with 13 bases between them. The CDR3 runs 13 residues. Germline V CDR1 and CDR2: DFQATT, SNEGSKA (reference sequence).

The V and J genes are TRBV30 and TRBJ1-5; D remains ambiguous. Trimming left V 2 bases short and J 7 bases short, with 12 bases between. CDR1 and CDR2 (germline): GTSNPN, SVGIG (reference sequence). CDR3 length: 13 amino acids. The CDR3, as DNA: TGTGCCTGGAGTTTGAAGGGAGAACAGCCCCAGCATTTT. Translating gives CAWSLKGEQPQHF.

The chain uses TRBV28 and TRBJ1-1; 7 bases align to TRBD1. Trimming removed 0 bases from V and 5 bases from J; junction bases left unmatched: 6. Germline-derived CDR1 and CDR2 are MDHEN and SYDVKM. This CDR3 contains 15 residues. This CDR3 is CASSLWTGMWTEAFF. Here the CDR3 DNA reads TGTGCCAGCAGTTTATGGACAGGGATGTGGACTGAAGCTTTCTTT. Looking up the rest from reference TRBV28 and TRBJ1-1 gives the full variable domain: DVKVTQSSRYLVKRTGEKVFLECVQDMDHENMFWYRQDPGLGLRLIYFSYDVKMKEKGDIPEGYSVSREKKERFSLILESASTNQTSMYLCASSLWTGMWTEAFFGQGTRLTVV.

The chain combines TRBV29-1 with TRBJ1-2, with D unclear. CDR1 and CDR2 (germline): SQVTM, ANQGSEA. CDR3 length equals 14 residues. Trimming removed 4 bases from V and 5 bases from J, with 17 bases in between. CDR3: CSVATWSTGYGYTF. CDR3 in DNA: TGCAGCGTTGCAACTTGGAGTACTGGATATGGCTACACCTTC.

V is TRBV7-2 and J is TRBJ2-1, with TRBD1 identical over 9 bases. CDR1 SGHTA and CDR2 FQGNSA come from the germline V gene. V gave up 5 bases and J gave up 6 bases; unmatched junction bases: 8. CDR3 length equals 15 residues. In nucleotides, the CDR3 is TGTGCCAGCAGCCCGGGACAGGGTGGCCGCAATGAGCAGTTCTTC. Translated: CASSPGQGGRNEQFF.

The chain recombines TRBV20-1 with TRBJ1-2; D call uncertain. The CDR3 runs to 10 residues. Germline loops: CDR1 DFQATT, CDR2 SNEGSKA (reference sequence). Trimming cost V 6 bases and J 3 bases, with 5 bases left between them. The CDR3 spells CSAGDYGYTF. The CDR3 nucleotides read TGCAGTGCGGGCGACTATGGCTACACCTTC.

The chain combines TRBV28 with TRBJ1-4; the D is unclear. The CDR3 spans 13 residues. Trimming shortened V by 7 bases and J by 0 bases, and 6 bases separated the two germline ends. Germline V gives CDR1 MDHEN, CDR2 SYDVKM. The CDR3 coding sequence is TGTGCCAGCAATCAGGCAACTAATGAAAAACTGTTTTTT. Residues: CASNQATNEKLFF.

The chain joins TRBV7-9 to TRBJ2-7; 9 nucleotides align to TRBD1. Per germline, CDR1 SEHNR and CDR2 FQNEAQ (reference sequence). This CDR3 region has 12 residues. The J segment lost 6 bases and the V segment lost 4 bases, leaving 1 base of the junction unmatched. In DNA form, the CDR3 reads TGTGCCAGCAGCTCGACAGGGGGCGAGCAGTACTTC. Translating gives CASSSTGGEQYF.

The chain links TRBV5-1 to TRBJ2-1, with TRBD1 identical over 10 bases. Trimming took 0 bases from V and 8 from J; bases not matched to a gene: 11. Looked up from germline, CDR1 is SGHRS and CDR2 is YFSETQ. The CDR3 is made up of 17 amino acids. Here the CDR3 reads CASSLDIPGQGYDEQFF. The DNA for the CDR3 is TGCGCCAGCAGCTTGGACATCCCGGGACAGGGGTACGATGAGCAGTTCTTC. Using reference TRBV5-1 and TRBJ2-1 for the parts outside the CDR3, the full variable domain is KAGVTQTPRYLIKTRGQQVTLSCSPISGHRSVSWYQQTPGQGLQFLFEYFSETQRNKGNFPGRFSGRQFSNSRSEMNVSTLELGDSALYLCASSLDIPGQGYDEQFFGPGTRLTVL.

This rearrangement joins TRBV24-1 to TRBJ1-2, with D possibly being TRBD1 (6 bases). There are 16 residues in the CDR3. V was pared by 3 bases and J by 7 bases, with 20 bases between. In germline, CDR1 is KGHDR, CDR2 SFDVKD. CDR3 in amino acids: CATSDHPSTGFGGYTF. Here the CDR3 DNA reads TGTGCCACCAGTGATCACCCCTCAACAGGGTTTGGTGGCTACACCTTC.

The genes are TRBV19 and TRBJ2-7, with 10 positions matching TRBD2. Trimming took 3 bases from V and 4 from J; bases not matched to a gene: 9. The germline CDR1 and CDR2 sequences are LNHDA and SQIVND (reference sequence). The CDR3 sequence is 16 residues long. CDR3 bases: TGTGCCAGTAGTATGGCCATTGGGACTAGCGAATACGAGCAGTACTTC. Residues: CASSMAIGTSEYEQYF.

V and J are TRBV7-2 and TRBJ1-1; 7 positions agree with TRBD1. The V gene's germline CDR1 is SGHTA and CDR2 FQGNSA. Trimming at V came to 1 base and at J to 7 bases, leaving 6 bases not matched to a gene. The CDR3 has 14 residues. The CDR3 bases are TGTGCCAGCAGCTTAGGACAGGGTTTGCTTGAAGCTTTCTTT. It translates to CASSLGQGLLEAFF. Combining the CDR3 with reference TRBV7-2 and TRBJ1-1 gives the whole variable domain GAGVSQSPSNKVTEKGKDVELRCDPISGHTALYWYRQSLGQGLEFLIYFQGNSAPDKSGLPSDRFSAERTGGSVSTLTIQRTQQEDSAVYLCASSLGQGLLEAFFGQGTRLTVV.

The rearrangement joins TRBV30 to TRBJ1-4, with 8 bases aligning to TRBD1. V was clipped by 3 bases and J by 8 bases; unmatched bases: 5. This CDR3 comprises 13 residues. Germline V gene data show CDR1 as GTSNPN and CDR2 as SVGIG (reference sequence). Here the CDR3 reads CAWRQGASEKLFF. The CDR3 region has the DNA TGTGCCTGGAGGCAGGGGGCGTCGGAAAAACTGTTTTTT.

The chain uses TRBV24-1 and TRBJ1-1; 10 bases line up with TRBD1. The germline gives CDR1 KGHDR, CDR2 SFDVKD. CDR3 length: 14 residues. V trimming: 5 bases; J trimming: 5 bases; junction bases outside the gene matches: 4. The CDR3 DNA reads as TGTGCCACCAGTGGGGACAGGGGAAGGACTGAAGCTTTCTTT. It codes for CATSGDRGRTEAFF.

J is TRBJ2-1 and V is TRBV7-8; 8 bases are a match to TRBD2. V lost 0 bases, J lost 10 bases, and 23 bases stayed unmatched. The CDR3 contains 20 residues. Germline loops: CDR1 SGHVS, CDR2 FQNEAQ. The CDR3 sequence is CASSLAVRVVAGGLVGEQFF. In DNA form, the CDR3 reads TGTGCCAGCAGCTTAGCGGTACGGGTGGTGGCGGGAGGACTGGTAGGAGAGCAGTTCTTC.